The 9 T cell receptor gamma chains below were found in one sample sequenced in a study of Vδ1+ human thymocytes. Study conclusions and caveats: Thymic TRG and TRD repertoires appeared highly polyclonal.

Antigen specificity for these receptors is unknown. Extracted RNA was reverse transcribed into cDNA. The CDR3 regions were amplified by multiplex PCR from V-gene primers to a constant-region primer. TCRdb reprocessed the multiplex PCR reads using CATT. The sample has approximately 25,000 gamma-chain clones, about 18% seen once. The sample taken for sequencing was Vdelta1+ gamma-delta thymocytes from the thymus. The subset: FACS-sorted CD3+ TCRalphabeta- TCRVdelta1+ TCRVdelta2- thymocytes. The receptors were sampled from a boy under three years old who had congenital heart surgery.

In the case of this clone: This CDR3 is also generated by other DNA sequences in the sample. The chain links TRGV4 to TRGJ1 or TRGJ2. Germline CDR1 is EGSTGY and CDR2 is YDSYTSSV. Trimming removed 1 base from V and 0 bases from J; junction bases left unmatched: 3. The CDR3 is 14 residues long. CDR3: CATWDGENYYKKLF. Here the CDR3 DNA reads TGTGCCACCTGGGATGGAGAGAATTATTATAAGAAACTCTTT.

Turning to this clone: The same CDR3 arises from other DNA sequences in this sample as well. The V and J genes are TRGV8 and TRGJP1. CDR1 and CDR2 (germline): VENAVY, YDSYNSRV. The CDR3 consists of 14 residues. Unmatched junction bases numbered 3, after V lost 5 bases and J lost 0 bases. The CDR3 bases are TGTGCCACCTGGGCCTATACCACTGGTTGGTTCAAGATATTT. This codes for CATWAYTTGWFKIF.

The rearrangement joins TRGV3 to TRGJ1 or TRGJ2. V trimming: 0 bases; J trimming: 3 bases; junction bases outside the gene matches: 5. Germline CDR1 is VTNTFY and CDR2 is YDVSTARD (reference sequence). This CDR3 is built from 14 residues. CDR3 DNA sequence: TGTGCCACCTGGGACAGGCAGATTTATTATAAGAAACTCTTT. Translated, it gives CATWDRQIYYKKLF.

This clone appeared a few times. The V call is TRGV4, the J call TRGJ1 or TRGJ2. Looked up from germline, CDR1 is EGSTGY and CDR2 is YDSYTSSV. The CDR3 has 14 residues. V shed 1 base and J 6 bases; nucleotides not matched to a gene: 9. The CDR3 nucleotides read TGTGCCACCTGGGATGGATTCGAGGGTTATAAGAAACTCTTT. Encoded protein: CATWDGFEGYKKLF.

The chain joins TRGV4 to TRGJ1 or TRGJ2. CDR1 is EGSTGY, CDR2 YDSYTSSV, per germline. V gave up 9 bases and J gave up 11 bases; unmatched junction bases: 13. CDR3 length: 11 residues. The DNA for the CDR3 is TGTGCCACCCTACGCTTCATAGAGAAACTCTTT. Its protein product is CATLRFIEKLF.

This rearrangement joins TRGV8 to TRGJ1 or TRGJ2. V shed 4 bases, J shed 4 bases, and the junction held 4 bases outside the gene matches. This CDR3 is built from 12 residues. Germline V gene lookup returns CDR1 VENAVY and CDR2 YDSYNSRV. This chain's CDR3 is CATWERYYKKLF. DNA of the CDR3: TGTGCCACCTGGGAACGATATTATAAGAAACTCTTT.

Notes on this clone: Other DNA sequences in the same sample also yield this CDR3. V usage is TRGV3 and J usage is TRGJ1 or TRGJ2. With 0 bases clipped from V and 3 bases from J, the junction kept 8 bases outside the gene matches. The CDR3 covers 15 residues. Germline V lookup: CDR1 VTNTFY, CDR2 YDVSTARD (reference sequence). This chain's CDR3 is CATWDRPRGYYKKLF. CDR3 DNA: TGTGCCACCTGGGACAGGCCGCGAGGTTATTATAAGAAACTCTTT.

This chain links TRGV2 with TRGJ1 or TRGJ2. CDR1 and CDR2 from the germline V gene are EGSNGY and YDSYNSKV. Losses at the gene ends were 5 bases for V and 11 bases for J; bases not matched to a gene: 15. The CDR3 totals 13 residues. The CDR3: CATWGHLGVEKLF. The CDR3, as DNA: TGTGCCACCTGGGGCCACCTTGGGGTTGAGAAACTCTTT.

The gene calls are TRGV2 and TRGJP1. The germline CDR1 and CDR2 sequences are EGSNGY and YDSYNSKV. Losses at the gene ends were 2 bases for V and 4 bases for J; bases not matched to a gene: 1. This CDR3 has 13 amino acids. The CDR3 coding sequence is TGTGCCACCTGGGACGACACTGGTTGGTTCAAGATATTT. It specifies CATWDDTGWFKIF.